These T cell receptor beta chains were read from a single sample in a study of blood T cell repertoires in COVID-19. The method was immunoSEQ multiplex PCR; TCRdb's version includes in-frame clones alone and lacks a portion of them. The table includes around 46,000 clones, 70% to 90% detected once. Material for sequencing was peripheral blood. These receptors all stem from a human donor in a cohort sampled during active COVID-19. The CDR3 runs from the conserved cysteine through the conserved F or W. D genes are given only for firm matches. Part of the rows lack a size; the others show once, few, many or a class for expanded clones.

j_call | v_call | clone_size | d_call | cdr3_nt | cdr3_aa
TRBJ1-3 | TRBV5-6 | - | - | TGTGCCAGCAGCTTGGTGGGGGACACACCCAGAAACACCATATATTTT | CASSLVGDTPRNTIYF
TRBJ2-5 | TRBV5-1 | - | TRBD1 | TGCGCCAGCAGCCGGGGGGGACAGGGGCGTCAAGAGACCCAGTACTTC | CASSRGGQGRQETQYF
TRBJ2-6 | TRBV7-3 | - | - | TGTGCCAGCAGCTTAAAAGGGGCTGGGGCCAACGTCCTGACTTTC | CASSLKGAGANVLTF
TRBJ2-5 | TRBV27 | once | TRBD1 | TGTGCCAGCAGTTTACGACAGGGCGTCGGGGCAGAGACCCAGTACTTC | CASSLRQGVGAETQYF
TRBJ2-1 | TRBV28 | - | TRBD2 | TGTGCCAGCAGCCCCGGACTAGCGGTTAACAATGAGCAGTTCTTC | CASSPGLAVNNEQFF
TRBJ1-4 | TRBV7-9 | - | - | TGTGCCAGCAGCCAACACCCAGGGGCAACTAATGAAAAACTGTTTTTT | CASSQHPGATNEKLFF
TRBJ2-2 | TRBV19 | - | - | TGTGCCAGTAGTATCGGGGGACAGATGAACACCGGGGAGCTGTTTTTT | CASSIGGQMNTGELFF
TRBJ2-4 | TRBV20-1 | - | TRBD2 | TGCAGTGCTAGTAGCGGGCCGCCAGTAAACATTCAGTACTTC | CSASSGPPVNIQYF
TRBJ1-1 | TRBV18 | - | - | TGTGCCAGCTCACCGGACAATCCCGTAGGGAACACTGAAGCTTTCTTT | CASSPDNPVGNTEAFF
TRBJ2-1 | TRBV29-1 | medium-sized | - | TGCAGCGTTGTACAGCATGAGCAGTTCTTC | CSVVQHEQFF
TRBJ1-2 | TRBV25-1 | once | - | TGTGCCAGCAGTCGGGACACACGGTATGGCTACACCTTC | CASSRDTRYGYTF
TRBJ1-4 | TRBV6-6 | - | TRBD1 | TGTGCCAGCAGTTCGGGACAGGGGGTGGCTAATGAAAAACTGTTTTTT | CASSSGQGVANEKLFF
TRBJ1-3 | TRBV5-6 | - | - | TGTGCCACCCAGGTCGGGGGTCAAAACACCATATATTTT | CATQVGGQNTIYF
TRBJ2-7 | TRBV14 | once | TRBD1 | TGTGCCAGCAGCCACTTCGACAGGGGCGAGCAGTACTTC | CASSHFDRGEQYF
TRBJ2-3 | TRBV14 | - | TRBD2 | TGTGCCAGCAGCCCCCGGACTAGCGGAGCTAGCACAGATACGCAGTATTTT | CASSPRTSGASTDTQYF
TRBJ2-2 | TRBV19 | - | TRBD1 | TGTGCCAGTAGACAACCGGGACAGGGAACCGGGGAGCTGTTTTTT | CASRQPGQGTGELFF
TRBJ2-7 | TRBV18 | - | TRBD1 | TGTGCCAGCCGGAATTATGGACAGGGGTCCTACGAGCAGTACTTC | CASRNYGQGSYEQYF
TRBJ2-5 | TRBV9 | - | - | TGTGCCAGCAGCAGAGACAGTCAAGAGACCCAGTACTTC | CASSRDSQETQYF
TRBJ1-2 | TRBV3-1/TRBV3-2 | - | - | TGTGCCAGCAGCCAAGAGCCAGGGCGGGGCTATGGCTACACCTTC | CASSQEPGRGYGYTF
TRBJ2-1 | TRBV18 | - | TRBD1 | TGTGCCAGCTCACCACCGAACAGGGGTGAGGGTGAGCAGTTCTTC | CASSPPNRGEGEQFF
TRBJ2-2 | TRBV18 | - | - | TGTGCCAGCTCACCACCCCAGGGGGGAAAAACCGGGGAGCTGTTTTTT | CASSPPQGGKTGELFF
TRBJ1-4 | TRBV3-1/TRBV3-2 | - | - | TGTGCCAGCAGCCCCCGTGAAAAACTGTTTTTT | CASSPREKLFF
TRBJ1-6 | TRBV3-1/TRBV3-2 | - | - | TGTGCCAGCAGCTCTTCCGGGGGGTACGGTATTTCACCCCTCCACTTT | CASSSSGGYGISPLHF
TRBJ1-6 | TRBV7-2 | - | - | TGTGCCAGCAGTCACAGGGTTTCACCCCTCCACTTT | CASSHRVSPLHF
TRBJ1-6 | TRBV28 | - | - | TGTGCCAGCAGTTTGCCGAACTTGTCACCCCTCCACTTT | CASSLPNLSPLHF
TRBJ2-1 | TRBV20-1 | few | TRBD2 | TGCAGTGCTAGTGGACTAGCGAGATCATACAATGAGCAGTTCTTC | CSASGLARSYNEQFF
TRBJ1-3 | TRBV7-6 | few | - | TGTGCCAGCAGCTTAGGGTCAGGGCCTGGAAACACCATATATTTT | CASSLGSGPGNTIYF
TRBJ1-1 | TRBV5-1 | - | TRBD1 | TGCGCCAGCAGCAACCGGGACAGGGGGGACACTGAAGCTTTCTTT | CASSNRDRGDTEAFF
TRBJ2-2 | TRBV28 | few | TRBD1 | TGTGCCAGCAGTCCATTAGGGGGCCGTTTGAACACCGGGGAGCTGTTTTTT | CASSPLGGRLNTGELFF
TRBJ2-1 | TRBV11-2 | - | TRBD1 | TGTGCCAGCAGCTCCCGCCCGGGACAGGTCAATGAGCAGTTCTTC | CASSSRPGQVNEQFF
TRBJ1-6 | TRBV9 | - | - | TGTGCCAGCAGCGTAGGGACAGCCAATTCACCCCTCCACTTT | CASSVGTANSPLHF
TRBJ2-3 | TRBV11-2 | - | TRBD2 | TGTGCCAGCAGCTCCTTCCCACGACTAGCGGGCGCAGATACGCAGTATTTT | CASSSFPRLAGADTQYF
TRBJ2-2 | TRBV15 | - | - | TGTGCCACCAGCAGAGATCTACGTGGGGAGCTGTTTTTT | CATSRDLRGELFF